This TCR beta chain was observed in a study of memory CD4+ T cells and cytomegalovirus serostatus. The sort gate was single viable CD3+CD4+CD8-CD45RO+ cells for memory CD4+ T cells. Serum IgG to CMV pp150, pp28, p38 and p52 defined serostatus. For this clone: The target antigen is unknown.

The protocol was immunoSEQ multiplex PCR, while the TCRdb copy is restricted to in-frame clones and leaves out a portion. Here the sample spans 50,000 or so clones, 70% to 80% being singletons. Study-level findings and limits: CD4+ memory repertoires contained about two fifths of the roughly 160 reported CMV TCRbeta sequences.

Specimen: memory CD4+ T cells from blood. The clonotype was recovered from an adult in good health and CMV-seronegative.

The CDR3: CASSPKQGPSMNTEAFF. The CDR3 nucleotides are TGTGCCAGCAGCCCTAAACAAGGCCCGTCTATGAACACTGAAGCTTTCTTT. The chain carries TRBV5-5 and TRBJ1-1; D is unclear. Trimming took off 4 bases at V and 0 bases at J, with 19 bases between the two ends. Germline CDR1 SGHKS, CDR2 YYEKEE (reference sequence). This CDR3 is 17 amino acids long.